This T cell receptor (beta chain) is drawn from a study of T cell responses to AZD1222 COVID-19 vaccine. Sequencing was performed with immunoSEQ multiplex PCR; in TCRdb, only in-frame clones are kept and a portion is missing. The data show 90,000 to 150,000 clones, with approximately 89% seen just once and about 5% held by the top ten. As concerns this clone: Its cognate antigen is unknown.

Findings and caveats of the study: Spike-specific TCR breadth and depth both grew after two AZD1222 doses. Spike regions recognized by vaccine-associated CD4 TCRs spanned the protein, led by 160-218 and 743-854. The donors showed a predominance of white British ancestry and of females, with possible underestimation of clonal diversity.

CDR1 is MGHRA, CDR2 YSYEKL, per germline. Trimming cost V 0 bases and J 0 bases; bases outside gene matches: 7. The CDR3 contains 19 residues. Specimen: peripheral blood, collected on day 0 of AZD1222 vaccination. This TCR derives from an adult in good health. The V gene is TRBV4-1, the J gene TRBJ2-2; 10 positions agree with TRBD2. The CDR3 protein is CASSQDLFGLAANTGELFF. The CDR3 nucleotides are TGCGCCAGCAGCCAAGATTTGTTCGGACTAGCGGCGAACACCGGGGAGCTGTTTTTT.